These T cell receptor beta chains were read from a single sample in a study of immune characterization of retroperitoneal liposarcoma. TCRdb reanalysed the PCR reads using MiXCR and keeps one entry per CDR3 protein. Here the sample spans over 15,000 distinct CDR3 sequences, approximately 40% being singletons. The specimen was blood. The receptor set was obtained from a male donor with retroperitoneal liposarcoma. Both conserved end residues are part of each CDR3. The order of the fields is clone size, J gene, D gene, V gene, CDR3 DNA, CDR3 protein. A D gene is named only where the DNA matches it firmly. Size is omitted from some rows. Given values are once, few, many or a class for expanded clones.

>many|TRBJ2-1|TRBD2|TRBV6-1
TGTGCCAGCACCAACGCGGGGGTGCAGTTCTTC
CASTNAGVQFF
>.|TRBJ2-5|.|TRBV6-5
TGTGCCAGCAGTTACGGCGGGGACGCCAAAGAGACCCAGTACTTC
CASSYGGDAKETQYF
>few|TRBJ1-2|.|TRBV6-1
TGTGCCAGCAGTGAAGAGCCCGGGTTTGGCTACACCTTC
CASSEEPGFGYTF
>.|TRBJ2-7|.|TRBV4-1
TGTGCCAGCAGCCAAGAGCTACAGGTACTCTACGAGCAGTACTTC
CASSQELQVLYEQYF
>many|TRBJ2-7|TRBD2|TRBV6-1
TGTGCCAGCACGCTCGGGGGGGCCTACGAGCAGTACTTC
CASTLGGAYEQYF
>many|TRBJ2-1|TRBD2|TRBV12-3/TRBV12-4
TGTGCCAGCAGTTTATGGCGGGAGGGCTACAATGAGCAGTTCTTC
CASSLWREGYNEQFF
>medium-sized|TRBJ2-1|TRBD2|TRBV6-6
TGTGCCAGCAGTTACGGCCCCAGCGGGACCTACAATGAGCAGTTCTTC
CASSYGPSGTYNEQFF
>few|TRBJ2-1|.|TRBV28
TGTGCCAGCATGTTAGGGGGAAGCAATGAGCAGTTCTTC
CASMLGGSNEQFF
>.|TRBJ2-5|TRBD2|TRBV7-2
TGTGCCCGAAGCGACGTAGCGGGAGGGCTTCCAGGAGAGACCCAGTACTTC
CARSDVAGGLPGETQYF
>many|TRBJ1-1|.|TRBV6-5
TGTGCCAGCAGTTACTCGGGCCAGAGCTACACTGAAGCTTTCTTT
CASSYSGQSYTEAFF
>few|TRBJ2-5|TRBD1|TRBV6-1
TGTGCCAGCAGTGTCCTCGGACAGGGTCGCGAGACCCAGTACTTC
CASSVLGQGRETQYF
>.|TRBJ2-1|.|TRBV7-3
TGTGCCAGCAGCGGCGGACGACAAGAGACCCAGTTCTTC
CASSGGRQETQFF
>many|TRBJ2-1|.|TRBV6-1
TGTGCCAGCAGAAGAGCAGGGGTCGAGACCCAGTTCTTC
CASRRAGVETQFF
>many|TRBJ2-6|.|TRBV27
TGTGCCAGCAGTCCCCCGAGGGGATCTGGGGCCAACGTCCTGACTTTC
CASSPPRGSGANVLTF
>many|TRBJ2-5|.|TRBV12-3/TRBV12-4
TGTGCCAGCAGTTTTTGGTGTAGTGAAGAGACCCAGTACTTC
CASSFWCSEETQYF
>many|TRBJ1-4|.|TRBV6-1
TGTGCCAGCAGTAGAGCCCCCGTTGGCGGGGGTGGTGAAAAACTGTTTTTT
CASSRAPVGGGGEKLFF
>.|TRBJ2-7|TRBD2|TRBV6-2/TRBV6-3
TGTGCCGGCAGTTACTCTTCTAGCGGGAGTTTCGAGCAGTACTTC
CAGSYSSSGSFEQYF
>.|TRBJ2-4|.|TRBV11-2
TGTGCCAGCAGCCGCATGGGAGCAAACATTCAGTACTTC
CASSRMGANIQYF
>.|TRBJ2-1|.|TRBV11-3
TGTGCCAGCAGCTTAGGGACTCCGCGGCAGTTCTTC
CASSLGTPRQFF
>.|TRBJ2-1|.|TRBV11-1
TGTGCCAGCCGGCCGTCAAGCTCCTACGAGCAGTTCTTC
CASRPSSSYEQFF
>many|TRBJ2-5|.|TRBV12-3/TRBV12-4
TGTGCCAGCAGTTTACCCGGGGAGCAGTACTTC
CASSLPGEQYF
>medium-sized|TRBJ2-1|.|TRBV6-5
TGTGCCAGCAGTTACTCCCGCAGGCAAGAGACCCAGTTCTTC
CASSYSRRQETQFF
>large|TRBJ2-1|TRBD2|TRBV6-1
TGTGCCAGCAGTGGGCTAGCGGGAGTACATGAGCAGTTCTTC
CASSGLAGVHEQFF
>.|TRBJ1-4|.|TRBV6-1
TGTGCCAGCAGTGAAGATTTAAAACTGTTTTTT
CASSEDLKLFF
>.|TRBJ2-2|TRBD1|TRBV6-2/TRBV6-3
TGTGCCAGCACCGGGACAGGGGGCGGCACCGGGGAGCTGTTTTTT
CASTGTGGGTGELFF
>.|TRBJ2-1|.|TRBV7-2
TGTGCCAGCAGCACCTGGACAGCAGAGACCCAGTTCTTC
CASSTWTAETQFF
>.|TRBJ2-7|TRBD2|TRBV28
TGTGCCAGCAGTGGGGGGACTAGCGGGGAGCAGTACTTC
CASSGGTSGEQYF
>many|TRBJ2-7|TRBD2|TRBV6-2/TRBV6-3
TGTGCCAGCAGTTACGGGCTAGCGGGCTACGAGCAGTACTTC
CASSYGLAGYEQYF
>.|TRBJ2-2|.|TRBV11-3
TGTGCCAGCAGCTCGGGCAGATCTACCGGGGAGCTGTTTTTT
CASSSGRSTGELFF
>.|TRBJ2-1|.|TRBV7-2
TGTGCCAGCAGCTTGATAGGGGTGCCGTACGCGCAGTTCTTC
CASSLIGVPYAQFF
>few|TRBJ1-1|.|TRBV25-1
TGTGCCAGCACCCAACGTAATGCCCGGGCCTCGAAAGCTTTCTTT
CASTQRNARASKAFF
>.|TRBJ2-1|TRBD1|TRBV6-6
TGTGCCAGCAGTCCCCGGACAGGGTTTAGCTCCTACGGGAAGTACTTC
CASSPRTGFSSYGKYF
>few|TRBJ2-7|.|TRBV6-1
TGTGCCAGCACCGATTTTAACGAGCAGTACTTC
CASTDFNEQYF
>medium-sized|TRBJ2-1|.|TRBV7-3
TGTGCCAGCAGCTTAGACAATGGGGCCTACAATGAGCAGTTCTTC
CASSLDNGAYNEQFF
>.|TRBJ2-7|.|TRBV12-3/TRBV12-4
TGTGCCAGCAGGCCGAGGACAGACAATGAGCAGTACTTC
CASRPRTDNEQYF
>.|TRBJ2-3|.|TRBV7-2
TGTGCCAGCAGCTTAGCGTTCAACACAGATACGCAGTATTTT
CASSLAFNTDTQYF
>.|TRBJ2-5|.|TRBV25-1
TGTGCCAGCAGTTTGCCCGGACAGTACCAAGAGACCCAGTACTTC
CASSLPGQYQETQYF